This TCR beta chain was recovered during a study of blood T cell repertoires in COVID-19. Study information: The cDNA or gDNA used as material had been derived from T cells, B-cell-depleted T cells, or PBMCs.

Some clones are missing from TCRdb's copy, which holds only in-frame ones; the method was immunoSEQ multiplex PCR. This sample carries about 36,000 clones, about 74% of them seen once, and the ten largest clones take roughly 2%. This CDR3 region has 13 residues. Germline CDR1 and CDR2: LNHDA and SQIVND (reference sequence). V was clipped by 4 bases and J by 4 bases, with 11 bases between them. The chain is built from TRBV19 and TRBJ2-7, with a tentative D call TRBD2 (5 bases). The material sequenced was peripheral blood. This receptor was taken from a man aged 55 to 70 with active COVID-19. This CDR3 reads CASSKGGHYEQYF. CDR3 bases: TGTGCCAGTAGTAAGGGCGGGCATTACGAGCAGTACTTC.